Listed below are T cell receptor beta chains from one sample, sequenced in a study of blood T cell repertoires in COVID-19. Measured with immunoSEQ multiplex PCR; TCRdb has only the in-frame clones, and not every one. The table shows 160,000 or so clones, with 81% occurring only once. What was sequenced was PBMCs or T cells enriched from blood (not recorded which). The source is a woman aged 40 to 50 with acute COVID-19. The CDR3 runs from the conserved cysteine through the conserved F or W. D genes are given only for firm matches. The size field is filled for only some rows; it gives once, few, many or a size class.

TGTGCCACCAGCAGAGGCGGGAGGGGTTTAAGCTCCTACGAGCAGTACTTC	CATSRGGRGLSSYEQYF	TRBV15	-	TRBD2	TRBJ2-7
TGCAGCGTTGAAGATGGATTAACAGGGGCCGGCTACACCTTC	CSVEDGLTGAGYTF	TRBV29-1	-	TRBD1	TRBJ1-2
TGCGCCAGCAGCTTGGGGCTCCCGGGACAGGACATCGGCGAGCAGTACTTC	CASSLGLPGQDIGEQYF	TRBV5-1	-	TRBD1	TRBJ2-7
TGTGCCAGCAGCCAAGGACAGGTAACTGAAGCTTTCTTT	CASSQGQVTEAFF	TRBV3-1/TRBV3-2	-	-	TRBJ1-1
TGTGCCAGCACTAAAATACAGGGGACCTCCTACAATGAGCAGTTCTTC	CASTKIQGTSYNEQFF	TRBV6-6	-	TRBD1	TRBJ2-1
TGTGCCAGTAATCCGGGAGGCGGGCATAATTCACCCCTCCACTTT	CASNPGGGHNSPLHF	TRBV19	-	-	TRBJ1-6
TGTGCCAGCAGCCAACGGACCACGGGAGCCGGGGAGCTGTTTTTT	CASSQRTTGAGELFF	TRBV4-2	-	-	TRBJ2-2
TGTGCCAGTAGTACCACGGGGTACAAAAACATTCAGTACTTC	CASSTTGYKNIQYF	TRBV19	-	-	TRBJ2-4
TGTGCCAGCAGTCTAACAACTAGTGGTGAGCAGTTCTTC	CASSLTTSGEQFF	TRBV27	-	-	TRBJ2-1
TGTGCCAGCAGTCCATTTTTGAACACTGAAGCTTTCTTT	CASSPFLNTEAFF	TRBV27	-	-	TRBJ1-1
TGCGCCAGCCGCACGGGACTACTGTTGAACATTGAAGCTTTCTTT	CASRTGLLLNIEAFF	TRBV5-1	-	-	TRBJ1-1
TGTGCCAGCAGCCCACACCCGGGACTAGCGGGATTCGAGCAGTTCTTC	CASSPHPGLAGFEQFF	TRBV9	-	TRBD2	TRBJ2-1
TGTGCCAGCAGTTTACTTCCGGGGGGACGCACTGAAGCTTTCTTT	CASSLLPGGRTEAFF	TRBV27	-	-	TRBJ1-1
TGTGCCACCAGCAGAGGTGCGGGAGGGTACGAGCAGTACTTC	CATSRGAGGYEQYF	TRBV15	-	TRBD2	TRBJ2-7
TGTGCCAGTAGTGGAGGGACAGGGGGCTTCAGGTACGAGCAGTACTTC	CASSGGTGGFRYEQYF	TRBV19	-	TRBD1	TRBJ2-7
TGTGCCTGGACGGGGGAAACGAACACCGGGGAGCTGTTTTTT	CAWTGETNTGELFF	TRBV30	-	-	TRBJ2-2
TGTGCCAGCTCACCACGGGGCGGCAATGAGCAGTTCTTC	CASSPRGGNEQFF	TRBV18	-	-	TRBJ2-1
TGTGCCAGCGGTGGGCCAGGCGGAAACACCATATATTTT	CASGGPGGNTIYF	TRBV2	-	-	TRBJ1-3
TGCGCCAGCAGCCAACAGGGGGCGGAGATAGAGACCCAGTACTTC	CASSQQGAEIETQYF	TRBV5-1	-	TRBD1	TRBJ2-5
TGTGCCTGGAATGGAGCCGGGGGTCCTGAAGCTTTCTTT	CAWNGAGGPEAFF	TRBV30	-	-	TRBJ1-1
TGTGCCAGCAGCGCTCCGCAGTCTGGAGGGAGGGCGTCTGGGACCCAGTACTTC	CASSAPQSGGRASGTQYF	TRBV5-6	few	TRBD2	TRBJ2-5
TGTGCCAGTAGTTTAAATGGCAGGGGGGACCTCGCCCTGTTCTTC	CASSLNGRGDLALFF	TRBV27	-	-	TRBJ2-1
TGTGCCAGCAGCTTAAGACTAGCGGGAGGAGGCGGAGAGACCCAGTACTTC	CASSLRLAGGGGETQYF	TRBV7-2	-	TRBD2	TRBJ2-5
TGTGCCAGCAGCCTAGACAGGTCTCCTAACTATGGCTACACCTTC	CASSLDRSPNYGYTF	TRBV4-2	few	-	TRBJ1-2
TGCGCCAGCAGTTTAGGGGGGGGCCAGGAGACCCAGTACTTC	CASSLGGGQETQYF	TRBV5-1	-	-	TRBJ2-5
TGTGCCAGCAGCAAAGATGAGGCGGGAGGGCCTCTCTACAATGAGCAGTTCTTC	CASSKDEAGGPLYNEQFF	TRBV21-1	few	-	TRBJ2-1
TGCGCCAGCAGTGAATCAGGGAGGTACTATGGCTACACCTTC	CASSESGRYYGYTF	TRBV10-2	-	-	TRBJ1-2
TGTGCCAGCAGCGTAGCTACCGCAGAAAAACTGTTTTTT	CASSVATAEKLFF	TRBV9	-	-	TRBJ1-4
TGTGCCAGCAGCCCCGGGCAGGGGCCAAACTACGAGCAGTACTTC	CASSPGQGPNYEQYF	TRBV11-2	-	-	TRBJ2-7